A single sample gave rise to the 20 T cell receptor beta chains below, sequenced in a study of shared clonotypes between healthy human individuals. As defined, naive CD8 cells were CD45RO-negative and positively selected for CCR7, with terminally differentiated effector memory CD45RA+ cells excluded. Assay: immunoSEQ multiplex PCR; the TCRdb copy retains only in-frame clones and omits some. This repertoire shows a few million clones, around 93% found once; its top ten account for around 1.7%. The sample comprised naive CD8+ T cells from PBMCs. The receptors were gathered from a man in his late teens or twenties in good health. Some clones in this sample may be carry-over from other donors' samples.

The chain links TRBV5-6 to TRBJ2-7; D not resolved. Germline values: CDR1 SGHDT, CDR2 YYEEEE. This CDR3 has 15 amino acids. V lost 0 bases, J lost 2 bases, and 12 bases lay in between. DNA for the CDR3: TGTGCCAGCAGCTTGGGCGAGAGGCCTACCTACGAGCAGTACTTC. Translating it yields CASSLGERPTYEQYF.

The chain combines TRBV2 with TRBJ1-1, with D possibly being TRBD1 (5 bases). V lost 4 bases, J lost 0 bases, and 15 bases lay in between. There are 16 residues in the CDR3. Looked up from germline, CDR1 is SNHLY and CDR2 is FYNNEI. The CDR3 DNA is TGTGCCAGCAGTGGGGGGGTAGAGGTGATGAACACTGAAGCTTTCTTT. Translated: CASSGGVEVMNTEAFF. Filled out from reference TRBV2 and TRBJ1-1, the complete variable domain reads EPEVTQTPSHQVTQMGQEVILRCVPISNHLYFYWYRQILGQKVEFLVSFYNNEISEKSEIFDDQFSVERPDGSNFTLKIRSTKLEDSAMYFCASSGGVEVMNTEAFFGQGTRLTVV.

This clone was seen only once. The V call is TRBV10-3, the J call TRBJ1-4, with D perhaps matching TRBD1 (5 bases). Trimming stripped 8 bases from V and 4 bases from J, with 17 bases between. Germline assignment: CDR1 ENHRY and CDR2 SYGVKD. There are 15 residues in the CDR3. The DNA for the CDR3 is TGTGCCATCGGGGGGGAACCTCTAGTTAATGAAAAACTGTTTTTT. Protein product: CAIGGEPLVNEKLFF.

V and J are TRBV10-3 and TRBJ2-2, with 10 positions matching TRBD2. The CDR3 sequence is 14 residues long. J gave up 6 bases and V 6 bases, and 4 bases lay outside the gene matches. Per the germline V gene, CDR1 is ENHRY and CDR2 is SYGVKD. This CDR3 is CAISVSGRPGELFF. In nucleotides, the CDR3 is TGTGCCATCAGCGTTAGCGGGAGGCCCGGGGAGCTGTTTTTT.

The chain employs TRBV27 and TRBJ2-3; TRBD2 agrees at 9 bases. V lost 1 base, J lost 3 bases, and 5 bases stayed unmatched. CDR1 MNHEY and CDR2 SMNVEV come from the germline V gene (reference sequence). The CDR3 runs to 16 residues. The CDR3 sequence is CASSLLAGVATDTQYF. In DNA, the CDR3 is TGTGCCAGCAGTTTATTAGCGGGAGTCGCGACAGATACGCAGTATTTT.

This sequence joins TRBV9 and TRBJ2-1; D unresolved. Trimming cost V 0 bases and J 4 bases, with 8 bases left between them. Germline CDR1 and CDR2: SGDLS and YYNGEE. This CDR3 spans 14 amino acids. The CDR3 sequence: CASSVGMDYNEQFF. The CDR3 nucleotides read TGTGCCAGCAGCGTAGGTATGGATTACAATGAGCAGTTCTTC.

The chain employs TRBV9 and TRBJ2-7; possible D gene TRBD1, 6 bases. V lost 4 bases and J 5 bases, leaving 16 bases between the germline ends. Germline V CDR1 and CDR2: SGDLS, YYNGEE. The CDR3 runs to 14 residues. Here the CDR3 DNA reads TGTGCCAGCAGCAGGGACACATTGTTGGACGAGCAGTACTTC. Amino acids: CASSRDTLLDEQYF.

V gene TRBV19 combines with J gene TRBJ1-5, with D possibly being TRBD1 (6 bases). CDR3 length: 13 residues. Trimming removed 7 bases at V and 7 bases at J, with 14 bases between. Germline CDR1 reads LNHDA; CDR2 reads SQIVND (reference sequence). The DNA for the CDR3 is TGTGCCAGTATGGGAGGGGGTCCCCAGCCCCAGCATTTT. This codes for CASMGGGPQPQHF.

This chain uses TRBV4-3 with TRBJ2-3; 7 nucleotides agree with TRBD2. Germline V CDR1 and CDR2: LGHNA, YSLEER. The length of the CDR3 is 13 residues. J was trimmed by 4 bases and V by 4 bases; bases with no gene match: 2. The CDR3 sequence is CASSLGGADTQYF. The CDR3 DNA reads TGCGCCAGCAGCCTGGGGGGGGCAGATACGCAGTATTTT.

This sequence joins TRBV4-3 and TRBJ2-5; D may be TRBD2 (5 bases). Germline V gene lookup returns CDR1 LGHNA and CDR2 YSLEER. The CDR3 runs to 15 residues. Trimming took off 0 bases at V and 3 bases at J, with 11 bases between the two ends. CDR3 sequence: CASSQDRAGKETQYF. For the CDR3, the DNA is TGCGCCAGCAGCCAAGATCGGGCCGGGAAAGAGACCCAGTACTTC.

The chain links TRBV28 to TRBJ1-5, with D perhaps matching TRBD1 (6 bases). This CDR3 region has 18 residues. Trimming cost V 2 bases and J 2 bases, with 19 bases left between them. Germline V gives CDR1 MDHEN, CDR2 SYDVKM. This CDR3 is CASSLGQGKGIRNQPQHF. CDR3 nucleotide sequence: TGTGCCAGCAGTTTAGGTCAGGGGAAGGGTATACGCAATCAGCCCCAGCATTTT.

The rearrangement joins TRBV14 to TRBJ2-3; D perhaps matches TRBD2 (6 bases). Germline V gene lookup returns CDR1 SGHDN and CDR2 FVKESK. The V gene lost 0 bases and the J gene lost 14 bases, with 15 bases spanning the gap. The CDR3 is 13 amino acids. CDR3 nucleotide sequence: TGTGCCAGCAGCCAAGATCCCGACAGCGGGCGGTATTTT. The encoded protein is CASSQDPDSGRYF.

J is TRBJ1-4 and V is TRBV13; 7 positions match TRBD1. This CDR3 contains 14 residues. J was trimmed by 4 bases and V by 3 bases; bases with no gene match: 2. Germline CDR1 is PRHDT and CDR2 is FYEKMQ (reference sequence). CDR3 coding DNA: TGTGCCAGCAGCTTGGACAGGAATAATGAAAAACTGTTTTTT. Residues: CASSLDRNNEKLFF.

The chain links TRBV27 to TRBJ1-2; maybe TRBD1 (6 bases). V was cut by 5 bases and J by 4 bases, with 11 bases left in between. The CDR3 is made up of 13 amino acids. CDR1 is MNHEY and CDR2 is SMNVEV in the germline V gene (reference sequence). CDR3 protein: CASSDGQSYGYTF. As DNA, the CDR3 is TGTGCCAGCAGTGACGGACAGTCCTATGGCTACACCTTC.

The V and J genes are TRBV10-3 and TRBJ2-1; no reliable D call. Germline values: CDR1 ENHRY, CDR2 SYGVKD. The CDR3 is 12 amino acids. V lost 0 bases and J 9 bases, leaving 6 bases between the germline ends. Here the CDR3 DNA reads TGTGCCATCAGTGAGTCCTTGATTGAGCAGTTCTTC. This gives the protein CAISESLIEQFF.

This clone came up once. The rearrangement joins TRBV6-5 to TRBJ2-2, with D perhaps given as TRBD1 or TRBD2 (7 bases each). V shed 6 bases and J shed 4 bases, with 15 bases lying between them. Germline CDR1 is MNHEY and CDR2 is SVGAGI. The CDR3 covers 15 residues. The CDR3 DNA reads TGTGCCAGCAGGTTGCAGGGGGAGGGCACCGGGGAGCTGTTTTTT. Encoded protein: CASRLQGEGTGELFF.

This sequence joins TRBV5-6 and TRBJ2-7; TRBD2 might be the D (5 bases). The germline CDR1 and CDR2 sequences are SGHDT and YYEEEE. V lost 4 bases to trimming and J lost 2 bases, with 13 bases between them. The CDR3 contains 14 residues. As DNA, the CDR3 is TGTGCCAGCAGCCCGTGGACGGGGACCTACGAGCAGTACTTC. The encoded protein is CASSPWTGTYEQYF.

V usage is TRBV7-9 and J usage is TRBJ2-3; possible D gene TRBD1, 6 bases. The CDR3 totals 16 residues. The germline V gene has CDR1 SEHNR and CDR2 FQNEAQ (reference sequence). Deletions cut 5 bases from V and 4 bases from J, with 19 bases between. CDR3 nucleotide sequence: TGTGCCAGCAGCACCTTCAACAGGGTTGGGGCAGATACGCAGTATTTT. Amino acids: CASSTFNRVGADTQYF.

The chain links TRBV18 to TRBJ1-2, with D hard to call. CDR1 is KGHSH and CDR2 is LQKENI in the germline V gene. Trimming stripped 8 bases from V and 8 bases from J, with 15 bases between. CDR3 length: 12 amino acids. CDR3 amino acids: CASEDTAGGYTF. The CDR3, as DNA: TGTGCCAGCGAAGACACGGCTGGCGGCTACACCTTC.

The CDR3 DNA sequence: TGCGCCAGCAGCTCTGGGACAACCTCCTACGAGCAGTACTTC. It specifies CASSSGTTSYEQYF. The rearrangement links TRBV4-3 to TRBJ2-7; the D gene is possibly TRBD1 (6 bases). The CDR3 loop spans 14 amino acids. CDR1 is LGHNA and CDR2 is YSLEER in the germline V gene. The ends were cut back, 5 bases at V and 0 bases at J, with 11 bases in the middle.